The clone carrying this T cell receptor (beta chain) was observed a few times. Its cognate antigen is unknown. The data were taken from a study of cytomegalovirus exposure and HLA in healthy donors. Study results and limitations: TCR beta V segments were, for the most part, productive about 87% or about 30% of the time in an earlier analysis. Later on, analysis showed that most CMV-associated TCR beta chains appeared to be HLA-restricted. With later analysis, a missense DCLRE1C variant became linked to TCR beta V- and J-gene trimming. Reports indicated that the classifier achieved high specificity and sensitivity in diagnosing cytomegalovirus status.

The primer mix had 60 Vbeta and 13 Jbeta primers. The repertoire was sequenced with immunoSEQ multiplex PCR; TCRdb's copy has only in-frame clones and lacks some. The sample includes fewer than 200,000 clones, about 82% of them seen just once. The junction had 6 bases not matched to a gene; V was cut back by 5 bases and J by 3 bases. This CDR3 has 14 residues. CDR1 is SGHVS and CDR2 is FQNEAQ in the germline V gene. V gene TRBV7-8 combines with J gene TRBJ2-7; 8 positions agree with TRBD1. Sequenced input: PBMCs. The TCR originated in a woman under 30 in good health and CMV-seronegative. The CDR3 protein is CASSRRTGNYEQYF. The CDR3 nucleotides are TGTGCCAGCAGCCGACGGACAGGGAACTACGAGCAGTACTTC.